A single T cell receptor (beta chain) is shown here with its context. The antigen is undetermined. Time point specified: week 23, last vaccination. Mutant IDH1 20-mer peptide, at 300 ug, made up each vaccine dose, with topical imiquimod. This entry belongs to a study of a mutant IDH1 vaccine in newly diagnosed glioma. Clones were read by immunoSEQ multiplex PCR, and TCRdb kept only the in-frame ones, dropping some. The table includes more than 25,000 clones, 88% detected once. Germline V lookup: CDR1 SEHNR, CDR2 FQNEAQ (reference sequence). The CDR3 runs 13 residues. Trimming took off 8 bases at V and 1 base at J, with 10 bases between the two ends.

The receptor comes from a middle-aged man with glioma. Material: PBMCs, obtained from a glioma patient whose treatment included an IDH1 peptide vaccine. The chain recombines TRBV7-9 with TRBJ2-3; D may be TRBD1 or TRBD2 (5 bases each). CDR3 nucleotide sequence: TGTGCCAGCGGGACCGTGGGCACAGATACGCAGTATTTT. The encoded protein is CASGTVGTDTQYF.